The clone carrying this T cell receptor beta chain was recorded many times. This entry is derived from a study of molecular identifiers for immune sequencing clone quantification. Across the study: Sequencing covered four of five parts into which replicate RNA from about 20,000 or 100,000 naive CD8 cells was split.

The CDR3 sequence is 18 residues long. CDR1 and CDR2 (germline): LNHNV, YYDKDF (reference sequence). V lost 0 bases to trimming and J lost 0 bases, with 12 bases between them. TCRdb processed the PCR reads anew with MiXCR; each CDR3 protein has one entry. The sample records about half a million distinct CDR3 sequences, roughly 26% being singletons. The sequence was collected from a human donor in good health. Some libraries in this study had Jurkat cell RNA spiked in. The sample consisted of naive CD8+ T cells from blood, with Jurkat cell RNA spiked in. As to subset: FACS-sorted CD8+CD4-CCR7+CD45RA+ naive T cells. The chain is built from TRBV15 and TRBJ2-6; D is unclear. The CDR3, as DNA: TGTGCCACCAGCAGAGATGATAGACCGTTCTCTGGGGCCAACGTCCTGACTTTC. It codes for CATSRDDRPFSGANVLTF. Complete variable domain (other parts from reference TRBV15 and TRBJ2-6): DAMVIQNPRYQVTQFGKPVTLSCSQTLNHNVMYWYQQKSSQAPKLLFHYYDKDFNNEADTPDNFQSRRPNTSFCFLDIRSPGLGDTAMYLCATSRDDRPFSGANVLTFGAGSRLTVL.